This TCR beta chain stems from a study of cytomegalovirus exposure and HLA in healthy donors. Study overall: Unique TCRs numbering around 85 million, obtained from HLA-typed donors, made up an early data release.

The V and J ends lost 2 bases and 8 bases, in that order; junction bases with no gene match: 3. This CDR3 spans 13 amino acids. Looked up from germline, CDR1 is MNHEY and CDR2 is SVGAGI. The PCR ran on 60 Vbeta and 13 Jbeta primers. Method: immunoSEQ multiplex PCR; TCRdb's copy keeps in-frame clones and lacks some. The data show around 45,000 clones, roughly 76% seen once. The sample was PBMCs. The V gene is TRBV6-5, the J gene TRBJ2-1; 7 nucleotides align to TRBD2. The sequence derives from a man aged 25-40 years in good health and CMV-seronegative. As DNA, the CDR3 is TGTGCCAGCAGTTACGAGCGGGACTATGAGCAGTTCTTC. It codes for CASSYERDYEQFF.